This TCR beta chain comes out of a study of blood T cell repertoires in COVID-19. Study-wide context: The United States, Italy and Spain were the sources of the acute and convalescent COVID-19 samples. Nucleic acid was either cDNA or gDNA, and it came from T cells, B-cell-depleted T cells, or PBMCs.

Authors' processing steps: Researchers report that nucleated cell counts were estimated from reference gene primer amplification. The data were produced by immunoSEQ multiplex PCR, yet TCRdb's version contains in-frame clones alone and is incomplete. That table gives V, J and clone size, and the DNA gave D and trimming. The repertoire includes around 86,000 clones, roughly 84% of them detected once, and approximately 4.4% sits in the top ten. J gave up 4 bases and V 4 bases, and 15 bases lay outside the gene matches. The CDR3 runs to 17 residues. CDR1 is SEHNR, CDR2 FQNEAQ, per germline (reference sequence).

The chain joins TRBV7-9 to TRBJ1-2; TRBD1 matches 7 bases. The TCR sequence derives from a woman of 80 years or more with acute or convalescent COVID-19. Sequencing was done on a sample of peripheral blood. The CDR3 loop is CASSSNLMGGQSYGYTF. In nucleotides, the CDR3 is TGTGCCAGCAGCTCAAACCTTATGGGGGGACAGTCCTATGGCTACACCTTC.